The rows below give T cell receptor beta chains drawn from one sample of a study of cytomegalovirus exposure and HLA in healthy donors. The table came from immunoSEQ multiplex PCR; TCRdb's copy has only in-frame clones and leaves some out. This table holds 100,000 to 150,000 clones, about 80% found once. Sequenced material: PBMCs. The receptors were sampled from a woman aged 50 to 60 in good health and CMV-seronegative. Each CDR3 is given with its conserved first and last residue. D genes are given only for firm matches. A clone size is listed for some rows: how often the clone was seen (once, few, many), or a class if it is expanded.

J,size,V,D,DNA,CDR3
TRBJ1-2,once,TRBV7-9,TRBD1,TGTGCCAGCAGCTTTGACAGGGGAGGTGGCTACACCTTC,CASSFDRGGGYTF
TRBJ1-1,few,TRBV6-5,TRBD1,TGTGCCAGCAGTTACTCAGGGACAGGAGAGGAAGCTTTCTTT,CASSYSGTGEEAFF
TRBJ2-7,few,TRBV7-9,TRBD2,TGTTCCAGCAGCCCTTCCATCGGGAGGAAGAGCAACGAGCAGTACTTC,CSSSPSIGRKSNEQYF
TRBJ2-3,once,TRBV4-2,TRBD1,TGTGCCAGCAGCCAATTTCAGGGGGATGCGCCGAATACGCAGTATTTT,CASSQFQGDAPNTQYF
TRBJ2-3,few,TRBV5-1,NA,TGCGCCAGCAGCTTGGGCAGGGTTCCAGATACGCAGTATTTT,CASSLGRVPDTQYF
TRBJ2-4,NA,TRBV4-3,NA,TGCGCCAGCAGCCTCTCGACTAGTTCATCATTCCACATTCAGTACTTC,CASSLSTSSSFHIQYF
TRBJ1-2,NA,TRBV18,TRBD1,TGTGCCAGCTCACCACCGGTAGAGGGGGCCCCTGGCTACACCTTC,CASSPPVEGAPGYTF
TRBJ2-7,few,TRBV11-2,NA,TGTGCCAGCAGCTTGGGTGGGAGAGGCTACGAGCAGTACTTC,CASSLGGRGYEQYF
TRBJ1-5,NA,TRBV4-2,NA,TGTGCCAGCAGCCAAGATATCCCGAGCAATCAGCCCCAGCATTTT,CASSQDIPSNQPQHF
TRBJ2-3,few,TRBV4-1,TRBD2,TGCGCCAGCAGCCAAGGCCGCGCTAGCGGGAGGGGAGATACGCAGTATTTT,CASSQGRASGRGDTQYF
TRBJ2-7,NA,TRBV7-3,NA,TGTGCCAGCAGCTTAAACTCTGGTAGCTCCTACGAGCAGTACTTC,CASSLNSGSSYEQYF
TRBJ1-4,NA,TRBV7-2,TRBD1,TGTGCCAGCAGCCCGGACAGGGCGAATGAAAAACTGTTTTTT,CASSPDRANEKLFF
TRBJ1-4,NA,TRBV13,NA,TGTGCCAGCAGCTTAGGTGGGGGGGCAAATGAAAAACTGTTTTTT,CASSLGGGANEKLFF
TRBJ2-1,NA,TRBV29-1,NA,TGCAGCGTGGGGGCTAGGGGCTCCTACAATGAGCAGTTCTTC,CSVGARGSYNEQFF
TRBJ2-7,NA,TRBV4-2,TRBD2,TGTGCCAGCAGCCAAGCTACAGCGACTAGCGGGACCAACGAGCAGTACTTC,CASSQATATSGTNEQYF
TRBJ1-2,NA,TRBV7-9,TRBD1,TGTGCCAGCAGCTCAGACTGGACAGGAGGGAAGGGCTACACCTTC,CASSSDWTGGKGYTF
TRBJ2-3,NA,TRBV7-2,NA,TGTGCCAGCAGCTTAGATTTAGGGGCGATCACAGATACGCAGTATTTT,CASSLDLGAITDTQYF
TRBJ2-7,NA,TRBV19,NA,TGTGCCAGTAGTATAACGTCGGCCTACGAGCAGTACTTC,CASSITSAYEQYF
TRBJ2-7,NA,TRBV28,NA,TGTGCCAGCAGTTTATGGGGGGGGCAGGACAACGAGCAGTACTTC,CASSLWGGQDNEQYF
TRBJ2-7,once,TRBV6-6,TRBD2,TGTGCCAGCAGCCCTGGGACTAGCGGTTTTTACGAGCAGTACTTC,CASSPGTSGFYEQYF